This T cell receptor beta chain was captured by sequencing in a study of T cells in Graves' hyperthyroidism and ophthalmopathy. Study-wide results and limits: The model anticipated ophthalmopathy a median 6.5 months pre-onset. Most thyroid clonotypes that were expanded above 0.001 also turned up in blood.

Amplified TCR beta CDR3 regions derived from RNA transcripts. Initially, a first-round RT-PCR of the TCR CDR3 employed the HTBI primer set. TCRdb re-called the multiplex PCR reads through MiXCR, storing one row per CDR3 protein. The data show 700,000 or so distinct CDR3 sequences, 16% seen once. A note on this clonotype: What it binds is unknown.

CDR1 SGHRS and CDR2 YFSETQ come from the germline V gene. The V and J ends lost 4 bases and 4 bases respectively, with 16 bases between them. The CDR3 loop spans 15 amino acids. The chain employs TRBV5-1 and TRBJ2-3; either TRBD1 or TRBD2 may fit D (6 bases each). The sequenced material came from blood. This clonotype was obtained from a man between 18 and 29 years old with Graves' hyperthyroidism. The CDR3 reads CASSPGARRADTQYF. Here the CDR3 DNA reads TGCGCCAGCAGCCCGGGGGCTAGGCGAGCAGATACGCAGTATTTT.